This T cell receptor (beta chain) was profiled in a study of T cells after yellow fever vaccination. Background on the study: The fractions with low cell numbers were processed using SMART-Seq v4 Ultra Low Input.

Of note for this clonotype: Its antigen is unknown.

Via MiXCR, TCRdb re-called the 5' RACE reads, giving one row per CDR3 protein. This sample carries 450,000 to 600,000 distinct CDR3 sequences, approximately 15% of them seen once, and the ten largest clones take about 14%. Study results and limitations: FACS-sorted repertoires might harbor abundant contaminating clonotypes from the bulk population.

This clonotype was sampled from a man aged 30 to 45 who received the YFV17D yellow fever vaccine. This specimen was PBMCs, taken on the day of the yellow fever booster vaccination.

The CDR3 reads CSITPGHPNTGELFF. The CDR3 coding sequence is TGCAGCATCACCCCGGGACATCCCAACACCGGGGAGCTGTTTTTT. The chain is built from TRBV29-1 and TRBJ2-2; weak D call: TRBD1 (6 bases). Trimming cost V 8 bases and J 2 bases, with 18 bases left between them. The CDR3 is made up of 15 amino acids. Germline V gene data show CDR1 as SQVTM and CDR2 as ANQGSEA.